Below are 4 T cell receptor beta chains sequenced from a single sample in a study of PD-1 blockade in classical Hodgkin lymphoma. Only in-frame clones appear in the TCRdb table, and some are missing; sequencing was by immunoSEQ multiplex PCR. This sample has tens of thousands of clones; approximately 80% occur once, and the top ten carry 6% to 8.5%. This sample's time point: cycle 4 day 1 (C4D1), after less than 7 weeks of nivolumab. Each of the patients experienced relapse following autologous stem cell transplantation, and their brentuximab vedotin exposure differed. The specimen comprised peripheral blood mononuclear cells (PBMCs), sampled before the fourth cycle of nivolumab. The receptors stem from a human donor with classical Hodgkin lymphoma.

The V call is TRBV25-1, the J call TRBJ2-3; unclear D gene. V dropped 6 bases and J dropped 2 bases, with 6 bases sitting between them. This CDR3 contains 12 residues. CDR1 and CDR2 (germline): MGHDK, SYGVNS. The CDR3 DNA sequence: TGTGCCAGCAGCCTTTTCACAGATACGCAGTATTTT. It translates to CASSLFTDTQYF.

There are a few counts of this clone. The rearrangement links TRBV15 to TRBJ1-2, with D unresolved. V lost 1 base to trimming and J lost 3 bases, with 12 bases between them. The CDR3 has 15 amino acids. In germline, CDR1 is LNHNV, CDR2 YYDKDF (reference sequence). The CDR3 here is CATSRGIRRDYGYTF. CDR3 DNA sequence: TGTGCCACCAGCAGAGGAATCCGTAGAGACTATGGCTACACCTTC.

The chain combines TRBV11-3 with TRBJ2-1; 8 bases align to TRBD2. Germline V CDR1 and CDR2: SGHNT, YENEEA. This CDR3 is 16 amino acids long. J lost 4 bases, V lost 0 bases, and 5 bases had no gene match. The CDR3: CASSLEPSGFYNEQFF. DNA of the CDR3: TGTGCCAGCAGCTTAGAACCTAGCGGGTTTTACAATGAGCAGTTCTTC.

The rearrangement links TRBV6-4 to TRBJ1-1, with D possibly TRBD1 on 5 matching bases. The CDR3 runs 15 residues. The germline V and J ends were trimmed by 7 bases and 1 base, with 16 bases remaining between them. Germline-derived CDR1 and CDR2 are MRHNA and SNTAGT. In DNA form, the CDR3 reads TGTGCCAGCACCCCCGAGGGAGGGACGAACACTGAAGCTTTCTTT. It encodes CASTPEGGTNTEAFF.